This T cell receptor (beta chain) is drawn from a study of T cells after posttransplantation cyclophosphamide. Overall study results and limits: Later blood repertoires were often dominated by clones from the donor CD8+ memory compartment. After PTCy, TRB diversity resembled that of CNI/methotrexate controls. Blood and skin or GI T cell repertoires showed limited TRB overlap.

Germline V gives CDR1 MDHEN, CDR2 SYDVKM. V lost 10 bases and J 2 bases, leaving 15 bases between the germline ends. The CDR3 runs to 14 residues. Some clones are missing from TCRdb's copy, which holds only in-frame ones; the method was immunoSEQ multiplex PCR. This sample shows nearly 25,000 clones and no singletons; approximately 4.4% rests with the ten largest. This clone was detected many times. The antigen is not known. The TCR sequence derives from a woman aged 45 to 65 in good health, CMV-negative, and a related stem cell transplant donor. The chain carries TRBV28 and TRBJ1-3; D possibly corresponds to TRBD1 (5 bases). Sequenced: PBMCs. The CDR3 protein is CATTRSRAGNTIYF. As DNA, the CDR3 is TGTGCCACTACCCGGAGCAGGGCTGGAAACACCATATATTTT.